This TCR beta chain was sequenced during a study of monozygotic twins with inflammatory bowel disease. Findings and caveats of the study: A distinction between different T cell subtypes was not possible. Support for a single strong signal or clonotype associated with IBD was absent.

During cDNA synthesis, UMIs that each contained a 6-nucleotide sample barcode were added by means of template switching. TCRdb reprocessed the 5' RACE reads, keeping one entry per CDR3 protein, no DNA. Here the sample table reports approximately 340,000 distinct CDR3 sequences. About this clonotype itself: Its antigen is undetermined.

The length of the CDR3 is 13 residues. Germline CDR1 is SGHAT and CDR2 is FQNNGV. The J gene is TRBJ2-2, the V gene TRBV11-2; TCRdb's D call, TRBD2, is unchecked because there is no DNA. The material sequenced was blood. This receptor was identified in a human donor with ulcerative colitis or Crohn's disease, or a healthy co-twin of an affected twin (not recorded which). This chain's CDR3 is CASSLSGTGEPFF.